This entry features one T cell receptor beta chain sequence. As yet, its antigen is unknown. The data originate from a study of type 1 regulatory T cells. Turning to the study itself: An in vitro protocol generated T-allo10, a Tr1-enriched, alloantigen-specific CD4 T cell product.

General observations from the study: Type 1 regulatory T cells had a more restricted TCR repertoire than non-type 1 regulatory T cells.

The germline V gene encodes CDR1 DFQATT and CDR2 SNEGSKA (reference sequence). CDR3 size: 14 residues. V was clipped by 5 bases and J by 0 bases; unmatched bases: 5. TCRdb independently ran MiXCR on the reads; one entry per CDR3 protein. This sample carries tens of thousands of distinct CDR3 sequences, 62% of them seen once, and the ten largest clones take approximately 2%. This TCR was sampled from a human donor in good health. The sequenced sample consisted of cultured non-Tr1 T cells, either the whole culture or a sorted T cell fraction (not recorded which). The J gene is TRBJ2-7, the V gene TRBV20-1, with 9 bases fitting TRBD2. CDR3: CSALLAGHSYEQYF. The CDR3 DNA sequence: TGCAGTGCTCTTCTAGCGGGACACTCCTACGAGCAGTACTTC.